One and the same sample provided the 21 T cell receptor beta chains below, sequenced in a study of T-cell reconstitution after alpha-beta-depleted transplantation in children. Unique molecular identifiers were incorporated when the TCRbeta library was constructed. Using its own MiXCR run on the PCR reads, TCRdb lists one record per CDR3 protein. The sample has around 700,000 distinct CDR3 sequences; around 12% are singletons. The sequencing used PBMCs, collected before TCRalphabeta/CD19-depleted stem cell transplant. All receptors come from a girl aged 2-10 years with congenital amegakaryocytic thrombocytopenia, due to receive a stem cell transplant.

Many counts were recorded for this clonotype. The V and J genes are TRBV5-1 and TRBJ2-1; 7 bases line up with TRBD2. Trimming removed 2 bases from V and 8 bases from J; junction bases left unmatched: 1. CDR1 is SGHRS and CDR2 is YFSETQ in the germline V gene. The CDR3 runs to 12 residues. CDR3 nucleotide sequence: TGCGCCAGCAGCTTTCTAGCGGATGAGCAGTTCTTC. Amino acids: CASSFLADEQFF.

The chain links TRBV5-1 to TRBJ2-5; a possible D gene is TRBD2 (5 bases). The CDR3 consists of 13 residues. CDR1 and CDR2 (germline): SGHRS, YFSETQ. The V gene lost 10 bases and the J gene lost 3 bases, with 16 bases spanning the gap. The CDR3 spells CAGSSGTEETQYF. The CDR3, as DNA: TGCGCCGGCTCCTCGGGAACCGAAGAGACCCAGTACTTC.

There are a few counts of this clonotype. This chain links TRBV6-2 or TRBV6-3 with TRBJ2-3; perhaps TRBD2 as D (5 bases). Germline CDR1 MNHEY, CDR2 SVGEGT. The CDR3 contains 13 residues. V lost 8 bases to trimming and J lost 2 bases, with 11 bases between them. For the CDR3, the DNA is TGTGCCAGCTTAGAGCGGTCCACAGATACGCAGTATTTT. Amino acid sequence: CASLERSTDTQYF.

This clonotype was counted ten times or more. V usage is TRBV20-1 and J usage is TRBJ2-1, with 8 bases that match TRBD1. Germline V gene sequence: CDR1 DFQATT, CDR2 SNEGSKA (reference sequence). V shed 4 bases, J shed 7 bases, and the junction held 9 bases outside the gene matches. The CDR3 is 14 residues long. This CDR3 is CSANSGTGLNEQFF. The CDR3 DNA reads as TGCAGTGCTAATTCCGGGACAGGTCTAAATGAGCAGTTCTTC.

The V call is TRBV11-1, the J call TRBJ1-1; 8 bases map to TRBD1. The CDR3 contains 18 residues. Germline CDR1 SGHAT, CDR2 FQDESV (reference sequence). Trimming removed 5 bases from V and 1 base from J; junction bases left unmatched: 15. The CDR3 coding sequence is TGTGCCAGCAGCCACGTGGGGGGACGGGACAGGAGGAACACTGAAGCTTTCTTT. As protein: CASSHVGGRDRRNTEAFF.

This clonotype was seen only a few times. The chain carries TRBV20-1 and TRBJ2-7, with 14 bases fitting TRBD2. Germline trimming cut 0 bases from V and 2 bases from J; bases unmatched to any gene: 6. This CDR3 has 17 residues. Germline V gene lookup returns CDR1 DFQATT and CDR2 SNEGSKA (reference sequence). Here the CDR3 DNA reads TGCAGTGCTAGAGACCCTGGGACTAGCGGGAGCCCCTACGAGCAGTACTTC. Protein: CSARDPGTSGSPYEQYF.

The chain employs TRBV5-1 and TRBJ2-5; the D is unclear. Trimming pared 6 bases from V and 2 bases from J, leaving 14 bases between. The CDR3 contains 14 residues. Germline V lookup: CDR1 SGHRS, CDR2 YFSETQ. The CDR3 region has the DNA TGCGCCAGCACCTACCTGGACGGTCAAGAGACCCAGTACTTC. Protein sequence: CASTYLDGQETQYF.

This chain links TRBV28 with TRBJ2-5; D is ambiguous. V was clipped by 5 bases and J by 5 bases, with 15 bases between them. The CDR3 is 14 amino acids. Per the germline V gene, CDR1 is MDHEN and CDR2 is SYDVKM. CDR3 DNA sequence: TGTGCCAGCAGTCCAAACCCGGTGGAGGAGACCCAGTACTTC. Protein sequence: CASSPNPVEETQYF.

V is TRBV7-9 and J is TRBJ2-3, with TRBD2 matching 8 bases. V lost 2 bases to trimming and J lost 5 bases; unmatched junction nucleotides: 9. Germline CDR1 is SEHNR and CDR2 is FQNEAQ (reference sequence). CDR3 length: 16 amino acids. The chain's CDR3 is CASSLWPSGWKDTQYF. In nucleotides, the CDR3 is TGTGCCAGCAGCTTATGGCCTAGCGGGTGGAAAGATACGCAGTATTTT.

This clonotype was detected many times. The DNA for the CDR3 is TGCAGCGTAAGACCGGCACTAGCAGAGAATGAGCAGTTCTTC. Translated, it gives CSVRPALAENEQFF. V and J are TRBV29-1 and TRBJ2-1, with D perhaps TRBD2 (6 bases). The CDR3 is made up of 14 amino acids. Germline CDR1 and CDR2: SQVTM and ANQGSEA. The germline V and J ends were trimmed by 6 bases and 7 bases, with 19 bases remaining between them.

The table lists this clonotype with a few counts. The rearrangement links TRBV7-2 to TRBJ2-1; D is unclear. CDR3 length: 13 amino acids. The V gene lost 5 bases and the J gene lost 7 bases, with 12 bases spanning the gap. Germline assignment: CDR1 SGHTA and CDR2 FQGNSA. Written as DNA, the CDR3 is TGTGCCAGCAGCCCTGACTGGAAAAATGAGCAGTTCTTC. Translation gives CASSPDWKNEQFF.

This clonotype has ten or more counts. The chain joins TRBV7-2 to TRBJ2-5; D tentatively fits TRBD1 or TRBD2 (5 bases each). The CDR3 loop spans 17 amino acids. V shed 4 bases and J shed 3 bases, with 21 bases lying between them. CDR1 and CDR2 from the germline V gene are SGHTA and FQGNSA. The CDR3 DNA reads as TGTGCCAGCAGCTACTTTTCCGGGGCAGGTCGGAAAGAGACCCAGTACTTC. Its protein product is CASSYFSGAGRKETQYF.

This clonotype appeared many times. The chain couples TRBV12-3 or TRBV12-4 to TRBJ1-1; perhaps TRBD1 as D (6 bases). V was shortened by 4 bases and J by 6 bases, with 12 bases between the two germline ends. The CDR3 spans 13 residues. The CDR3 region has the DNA TGTGCCAGCAGTTCCGGGACACCGTCTGAAGCTTTCTTT. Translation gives CASSSGTPSEAFF.

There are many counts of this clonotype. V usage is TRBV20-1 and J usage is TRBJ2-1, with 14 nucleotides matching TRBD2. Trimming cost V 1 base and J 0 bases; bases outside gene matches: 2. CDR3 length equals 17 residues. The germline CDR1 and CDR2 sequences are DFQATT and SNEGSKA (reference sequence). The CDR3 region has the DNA TGCAGTGCTAGAGGACTAGCGGGAGGGAGCTCCTACAATGAGCAGTTCTTC. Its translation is CSARGLAGGSSYNEQFF.

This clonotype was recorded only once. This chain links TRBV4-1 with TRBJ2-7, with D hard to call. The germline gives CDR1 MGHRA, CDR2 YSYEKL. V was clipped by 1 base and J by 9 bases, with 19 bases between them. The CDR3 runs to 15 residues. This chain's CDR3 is CASSQVEGGPRGQYF. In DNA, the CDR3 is TGCGCCAGCAGCCAAGTGGAAGGTGGGCCTCGAGGGCAGTACTTC.

CDR3 residues: CASSIGGQGVPDEQFF. In DNA, the CDR3 is TGTGCCAGCAGCATTGGCGGGCAGGGGGTTCCCGATGAGCAGTTCTTC. The gene calls are TRBV21-1 and TRBJ2-1; the table's D gene call, TRBD1, was not cross checked with the DNA. TRBV21-1 is marked as a pseudogene. CDR3 length: 16 amino acids.

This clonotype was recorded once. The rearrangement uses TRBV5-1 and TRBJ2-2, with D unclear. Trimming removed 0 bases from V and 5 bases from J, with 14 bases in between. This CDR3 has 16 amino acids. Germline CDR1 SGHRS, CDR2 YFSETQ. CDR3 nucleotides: TGCGCCAGCAGCTTGGATCTCGTCGGACGGACCGGGGAGCTGTTTTTT. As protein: CASSLDLVGRTGELFF.

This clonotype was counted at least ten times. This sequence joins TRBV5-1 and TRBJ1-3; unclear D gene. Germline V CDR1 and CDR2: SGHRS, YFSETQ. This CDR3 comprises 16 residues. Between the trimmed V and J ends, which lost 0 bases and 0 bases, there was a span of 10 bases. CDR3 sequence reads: CASSLAGTSSGNTIYF. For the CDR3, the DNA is TGCGCCAGCAGCTTGGCCGGAACCTCCTCTGGAAACACCATATATTTT.

CDR3 sequence (DNA): TGTGCCAGCAGTTTCCTAGGGGTTCAGCAGCGAGATACGCAGTATTTT. Its translation: CASSFLGVQQRDTQYF. The V gene is TRBV27, the J gene TRBJ2-3; TRBD1 is a possible D gene (5 bases). Germline assignment: CDR1 MNHEY and CDR2 SMNVEV (reference sequence). The CDR3 has 16 amino acids. Trimming took off 3 bases at V and 5 bases at J, with 18 bases between the two ends.

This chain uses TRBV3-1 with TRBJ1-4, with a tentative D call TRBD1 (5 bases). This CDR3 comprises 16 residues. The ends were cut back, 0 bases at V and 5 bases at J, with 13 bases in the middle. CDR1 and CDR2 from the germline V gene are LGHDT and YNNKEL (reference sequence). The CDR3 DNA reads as TGTGCCAGCAGCCAAGATCGCGGTGGGGCAAATGAAAAACTGTTTTTT. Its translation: CASSQDRGGANEKLFF.

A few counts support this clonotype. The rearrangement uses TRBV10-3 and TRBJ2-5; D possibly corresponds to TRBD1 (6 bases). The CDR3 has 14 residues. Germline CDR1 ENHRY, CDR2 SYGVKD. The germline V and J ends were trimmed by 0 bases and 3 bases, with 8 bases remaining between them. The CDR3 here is CAISESNREETQYF. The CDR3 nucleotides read TGTGCCATCAGTGAGTCGAACAGGGAAGAGACCCAGTACTTC.